Listed below are T cell receptor beta chains from one sample, sequenced in a study of blood T cell repertoires in COVID-19. The data were produced by immunoSEQ multiplex PCR, yet TCRdb's version contains in-frame clones alone and is incomplete. This sample yields approximately 50,000 clones, of which 75% to 90% are seen a single time; about 6.8% belongs to the top ten. Material for sequencing was peripheral blood. Source of these receptors: a man in his 60s with acute or convalescent COVID-19. Both conserved end residues are trimmed from each CDR3.

TRBV6-5	TRBJ2-7	ASTPGDITYEQY
TRBV11-1	TRBJ2-7	ASSLYAGGAYEQY
TRBV27	TRBJ2-7	ASSLLDKASYEQY
TRBV19	TRBJ1-5	ASGDSYSNQPQH
TRBV9	TRBJ2-1	ASSVGTGVYNEQF
TRBV5-1	TRBJ1-2	ASQSGTGVYGYT
TRBV14	TRBJ2-1	ASSPRTQAGENEQF
TRBV30	TRBJ2-7	AWSFEASAFQRDEQY
TRBV19	TRBJ1-5	ASSIVGGGQPQH
TRBV2	TRBJ2-1	ASSDRRSSYNEQF
TRBV5-1	TRBJ2-1	ASSQGLAADSSSYNEQF
TRBV6-5	TRBJ1-1	ASRNPIQVEAF
TRBV24-1	TRBJ1-2	ATSDQTYRYT
TRBV7-8	TRBJ1-6	ASSLEGAGTNSPLH
TRBV3-1/TRBV3-2	TRBJ2-2	ASIKSGTGSIRNTGELF
TRBV18	TRBJ1-5	ASSPTGATQPQH
TRBV15	TRBJ1-3	ATSTRDSGNTIY
TRBV19	TRBJ1-4	ASSSRTGGMEKLF
TRBV7-8	TRBJ1-2	ASSLAVIQGKGYT
TRBV24-1	TRBJ2-7	ATSDATGGHMWEQY
TRBV6-2/TRBV6-3	TRBJ2-3	ASSYSKATSGTDTQY
TRBV2	TRBJ2-1	ASTKVWLAGGGEQF
TRBV11-2	TRBJ1-2	ASSLGQGITYGYT
TRBV7-3	TRBJ2-3	ASSPLAATDTQY
TRBV12-3/TRBV12-4	TRBJ1-5	ASSFEVNQPQH
TRBV3-1/TRBV3-2	TRBJ1-3	ASSHDGQNTIY
TRBV28	TRBJ2-5	ASSLGTGKTQY
TRBV6-5	TRBJ1-1	ASIQNTEAF
TRBV25-1	TRBJ2-3	ASSGVGGITDTQY
TRBV7-9	TRBJ2-7	ASSSRTGMDYEQY
TRBV29-1	TRBJ2-5	SVAPSSLAGLKTQY
TRBV6-5	TRBJ1-5	ASSWGTNQPQH
TRBV6-1	TRBJ2-2	ASSDINTGELF
TRBV5-1	TRBJ2-2	ASSLGPGGELF
TRBV19	TRBJ2-3	ASSKSVARGRALDTQY
TRBV5-1	TRBJ2-1	ASSLREDPSSYNEQF
TRBV6-4	TRBJ1-2	ASSDSSQGGVGYGYT
TRBV7-9	TRBJ2-3	ASSLVASGRGTDTQY
TRBV5-1	TRBJ2-3	ASRVLAGGPADTQY
TRBV9	TRBJ2-2	ASSVASGTSITGELF
TRBV5-1	TRBJ1-3	ASSSGGAGNTIY
TRBV28	TRBJ2-7	ASPTGTDHSGSSYEQY